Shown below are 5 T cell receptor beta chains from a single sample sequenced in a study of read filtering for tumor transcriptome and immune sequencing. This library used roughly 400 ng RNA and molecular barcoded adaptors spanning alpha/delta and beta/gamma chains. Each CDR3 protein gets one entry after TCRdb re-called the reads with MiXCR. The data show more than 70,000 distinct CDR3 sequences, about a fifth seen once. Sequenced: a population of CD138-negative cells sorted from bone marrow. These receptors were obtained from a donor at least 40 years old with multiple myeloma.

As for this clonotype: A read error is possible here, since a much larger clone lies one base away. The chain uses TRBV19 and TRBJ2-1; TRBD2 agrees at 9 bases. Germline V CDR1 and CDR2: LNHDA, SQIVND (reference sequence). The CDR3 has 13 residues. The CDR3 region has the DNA TGTGCCAGTAGCATGACTAGCGGAAATGAGCAGTCCTTC. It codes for CASSMTSGNEQSF. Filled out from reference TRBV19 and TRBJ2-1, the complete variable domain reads DGGITQSPKYLFRKEGQNVTLSCEQNLNHDAMYWYRQDPGQGLRLIYYSQIVNDFQKGDIAEGYSVSREKKESFPLTVTSAQKNPTAFYLCASSMTSGNEQSFGPGTRLTVL.

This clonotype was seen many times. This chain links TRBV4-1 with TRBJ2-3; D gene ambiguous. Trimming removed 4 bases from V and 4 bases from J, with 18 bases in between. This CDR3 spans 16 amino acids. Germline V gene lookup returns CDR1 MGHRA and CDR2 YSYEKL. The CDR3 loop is CASSPIGFRFPDTQYF. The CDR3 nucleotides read TGCGCCAGCAGCCCGATTGGTTTCCGATTTCCAGATACGCAGTATTTT.

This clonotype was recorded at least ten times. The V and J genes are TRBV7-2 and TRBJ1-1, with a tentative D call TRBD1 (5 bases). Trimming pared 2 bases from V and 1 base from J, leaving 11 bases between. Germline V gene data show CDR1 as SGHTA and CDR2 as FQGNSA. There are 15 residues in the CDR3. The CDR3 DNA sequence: TGTGCCAGCAGCTTAAGTGGGGGGAAGAACACTGAAGCTTTCTTT. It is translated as CASSLSGGKNTEAFF.

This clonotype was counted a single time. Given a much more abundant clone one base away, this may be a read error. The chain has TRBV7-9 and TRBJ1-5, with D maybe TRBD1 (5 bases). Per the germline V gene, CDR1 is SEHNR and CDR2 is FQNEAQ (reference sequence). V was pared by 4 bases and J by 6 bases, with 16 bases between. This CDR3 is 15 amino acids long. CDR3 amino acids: CASSSGEGPSQPQHF. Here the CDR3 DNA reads TGTGCCAGCAGCTCCGGGGAGGGGCCAAGTCAGCCCCAGCATTTT.

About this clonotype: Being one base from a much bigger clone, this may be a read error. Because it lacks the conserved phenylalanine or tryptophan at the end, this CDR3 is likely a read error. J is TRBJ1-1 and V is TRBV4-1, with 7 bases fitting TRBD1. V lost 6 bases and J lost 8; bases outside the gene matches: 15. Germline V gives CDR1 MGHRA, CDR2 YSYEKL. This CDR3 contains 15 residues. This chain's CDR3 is CASSQPPQGRPEAFL. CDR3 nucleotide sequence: TGCGCCAGCAGTCAACCCCCACAGGGGCGTCCCGAAGCTTTCTTA.